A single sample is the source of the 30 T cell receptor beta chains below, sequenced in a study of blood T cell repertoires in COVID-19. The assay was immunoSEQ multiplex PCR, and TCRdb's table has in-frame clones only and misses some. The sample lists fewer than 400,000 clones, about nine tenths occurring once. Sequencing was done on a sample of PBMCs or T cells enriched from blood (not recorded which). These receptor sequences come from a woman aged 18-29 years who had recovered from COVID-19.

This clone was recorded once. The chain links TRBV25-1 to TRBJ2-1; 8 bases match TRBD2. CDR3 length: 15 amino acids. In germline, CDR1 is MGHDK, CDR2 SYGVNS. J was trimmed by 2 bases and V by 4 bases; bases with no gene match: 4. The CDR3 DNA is TGTGCCAGCAGTGTCGGGGGGGCAACCTACAATGAGCAGTTCTTC. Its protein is CASSVGGATYNEQFF.

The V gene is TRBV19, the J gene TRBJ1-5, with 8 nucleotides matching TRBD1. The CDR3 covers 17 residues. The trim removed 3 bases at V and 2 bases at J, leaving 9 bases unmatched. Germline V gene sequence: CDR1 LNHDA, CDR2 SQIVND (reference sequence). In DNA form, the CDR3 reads TGTGCCAGTAGTATGGGTCAGGGGGCTTCGGGCAATCAGCCCCAGCATTTT. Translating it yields CASSMGQGASGNQPQHF.

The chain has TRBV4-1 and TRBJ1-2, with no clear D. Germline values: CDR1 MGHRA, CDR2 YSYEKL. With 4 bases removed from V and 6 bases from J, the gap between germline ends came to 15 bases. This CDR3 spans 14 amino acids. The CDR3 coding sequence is TGCGCCAGCAGCCCTCGGGGAAAGGAGCATGGCTACACCTTC. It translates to CASSPRGKEHGYTF.

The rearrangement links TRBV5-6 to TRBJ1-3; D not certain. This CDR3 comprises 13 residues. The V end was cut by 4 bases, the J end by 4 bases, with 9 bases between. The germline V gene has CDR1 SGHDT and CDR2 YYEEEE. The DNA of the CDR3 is TGTGCCAGCAGCAGCGGGCGAGGAAACACCATATATTTT. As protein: CASSSGRGNTIYF.

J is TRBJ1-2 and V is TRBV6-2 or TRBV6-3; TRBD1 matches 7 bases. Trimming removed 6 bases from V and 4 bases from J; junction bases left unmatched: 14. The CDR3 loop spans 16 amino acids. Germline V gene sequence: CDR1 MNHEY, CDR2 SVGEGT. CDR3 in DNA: TGTGCCAGCAGCCCAGGGGGTACTACCGTCATCTATGGCTACACCTTC. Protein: CASSPGGTTVIYGYTF.

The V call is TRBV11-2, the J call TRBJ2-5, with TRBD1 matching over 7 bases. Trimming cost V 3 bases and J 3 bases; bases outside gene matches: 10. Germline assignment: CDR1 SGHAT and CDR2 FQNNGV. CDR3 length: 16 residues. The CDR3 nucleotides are TGTGCCAGCAGCTTCGGGTCCAGGGGGAAGGAAGAGACCCAGTACTTC. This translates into CASSFGSRGKEETQYF.

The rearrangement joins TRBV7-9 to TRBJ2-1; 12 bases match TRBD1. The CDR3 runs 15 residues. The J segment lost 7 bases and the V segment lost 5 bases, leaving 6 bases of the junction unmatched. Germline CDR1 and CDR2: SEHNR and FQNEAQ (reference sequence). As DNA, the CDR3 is TGTGCCAGCAGCACAGGGACAGGGGGCTTGAATGAGCAGTTCTTC. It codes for CASSTGTGGLNEQFF.

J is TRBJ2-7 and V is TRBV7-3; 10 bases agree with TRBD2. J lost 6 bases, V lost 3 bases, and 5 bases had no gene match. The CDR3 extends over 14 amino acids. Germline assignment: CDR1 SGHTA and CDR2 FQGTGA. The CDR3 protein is CASSFLAGASEQYF. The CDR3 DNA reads TGTGCCAGCAGCTTTCTAGCGGGAGCCTCCGAGCAGTACTTC.

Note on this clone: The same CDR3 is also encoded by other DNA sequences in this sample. The CDR3 DNA reads TGTGCCAGCAGTTACTCCCGGACAGCGAACACTGAAGCTTTCTTT. Translation: CASSYSRTANTEAFF. The V and J genes are TRBV6-2 or TRBV6-3 and TRBJ1-1, with a tentative D call TRBD1 (6 bases). Trimming removed 0 bases from V and 1 base from J, with 9 bases in between. This CDR3 is built from 15 residues. CDR1 MNHEY and CDR2 SVGEGT come from the germline V gene.

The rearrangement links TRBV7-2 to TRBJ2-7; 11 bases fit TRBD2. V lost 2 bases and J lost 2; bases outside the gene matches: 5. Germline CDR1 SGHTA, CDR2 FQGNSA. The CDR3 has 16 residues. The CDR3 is CASSLTSGSTTYEQYF. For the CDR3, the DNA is TGTGCCAGCAGCTTAACTAGCGGGAGCACGACCTACGAGCAGTACTTC.

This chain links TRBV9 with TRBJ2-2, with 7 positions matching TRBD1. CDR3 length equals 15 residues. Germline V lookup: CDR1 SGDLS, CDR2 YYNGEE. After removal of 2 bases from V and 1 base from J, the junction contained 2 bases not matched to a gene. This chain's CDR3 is CASSVRTGNTGELFF. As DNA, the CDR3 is TGTGCCAGCAGCGTGCGGACAGGGAACACCGGGGAGCTGTTTTTT.

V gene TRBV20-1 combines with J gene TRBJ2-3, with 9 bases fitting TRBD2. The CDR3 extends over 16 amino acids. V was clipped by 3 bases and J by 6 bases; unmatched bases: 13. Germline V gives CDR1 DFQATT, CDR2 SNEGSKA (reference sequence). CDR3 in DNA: TGCAGTGCTAGTGAGGCGGGAGGGCCGCAACCTGATACGCAGTATTTT. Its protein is CSASEAGGPQPDTQYF.

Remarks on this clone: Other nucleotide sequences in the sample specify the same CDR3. CDR3 nucleotide sequence: TGTGCCAGCAGCGTAGGAGGGGGCTCAGAGACCCAGTACTTC. It codes for CASSVGGGSETQYF. This chain links TRBV9 with TRBJ2-5, with 7 bases matching TRBD1. CDR1 and CDR2 from the germline V gene are SGDLS and YYNGEE. V lost 0 bases to trimming and J lost 4 bases; unmatched junction nucleotides: 3. CDR3 length: 14 amino acids.

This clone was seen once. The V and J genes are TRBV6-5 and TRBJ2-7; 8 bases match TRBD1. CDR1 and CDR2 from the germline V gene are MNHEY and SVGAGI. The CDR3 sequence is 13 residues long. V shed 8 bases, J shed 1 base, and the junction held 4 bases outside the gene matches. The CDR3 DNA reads TGTGCCAGCGGGACAGGTTCGTCCTACGAGCAGTACTTC. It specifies CASGTGSSYEQYF.

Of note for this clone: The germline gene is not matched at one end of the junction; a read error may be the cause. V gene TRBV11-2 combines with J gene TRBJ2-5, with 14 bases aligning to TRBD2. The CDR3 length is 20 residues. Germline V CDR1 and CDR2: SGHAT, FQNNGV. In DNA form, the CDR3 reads TGTGCCAGCAGCATAGAAGGCCCTTTAAGACTAGCGGGGGGGCGAGAGACCCAGTACTTC. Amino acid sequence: CASSIEGPLRLAGGRETQYF. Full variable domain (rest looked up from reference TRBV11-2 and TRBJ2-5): EAGVAQSPRYKIIEKRQSVAFWCNPISGHATLYWYQQILGQGPKLLIQFQNNGVVDDSQLPKDRFSAERLKGVDSTLKIQPAKLEDSAVYLCASSIEGPLRLAGGRETQYFGPGTRLLVL.

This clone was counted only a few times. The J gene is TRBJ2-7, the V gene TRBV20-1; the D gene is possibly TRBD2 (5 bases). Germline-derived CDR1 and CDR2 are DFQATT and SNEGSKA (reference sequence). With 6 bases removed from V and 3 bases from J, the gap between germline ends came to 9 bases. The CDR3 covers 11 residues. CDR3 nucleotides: TGCAGTGCCCAACTAGTCTACGAGCAGTACTTC. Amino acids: CSAQLVYEQYF.

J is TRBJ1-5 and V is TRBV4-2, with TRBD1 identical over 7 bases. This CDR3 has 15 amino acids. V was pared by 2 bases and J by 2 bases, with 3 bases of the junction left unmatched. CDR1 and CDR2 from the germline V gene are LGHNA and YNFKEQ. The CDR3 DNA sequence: TGTGCCAGCAGCCAACTCGACAGGGGCAATCAGCCCCAGCATTTT. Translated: CASSQLDRGNQPQHF.

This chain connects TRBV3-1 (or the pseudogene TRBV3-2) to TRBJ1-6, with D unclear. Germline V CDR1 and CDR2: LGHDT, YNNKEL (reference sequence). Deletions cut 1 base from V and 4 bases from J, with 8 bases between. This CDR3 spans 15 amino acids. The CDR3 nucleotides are TGTGCCAGCAGCCAAGTTGAACAGTATAATTCACCCCTCCACTTT. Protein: CASSQVEQYNSPLHF.

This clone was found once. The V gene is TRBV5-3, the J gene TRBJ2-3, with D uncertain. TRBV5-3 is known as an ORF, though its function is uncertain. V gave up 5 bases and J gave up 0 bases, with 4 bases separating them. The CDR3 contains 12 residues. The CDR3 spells CARRSSTDTQYF. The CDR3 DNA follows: TGTGCCAGAAGGTCTAGCACAGATACGCAGTATTTT.

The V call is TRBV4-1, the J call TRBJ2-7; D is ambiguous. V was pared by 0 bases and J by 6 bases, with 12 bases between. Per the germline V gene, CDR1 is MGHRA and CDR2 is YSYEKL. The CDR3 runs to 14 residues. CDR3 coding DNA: TGCGCCAGCAGCCAAGAGAGTTTCCTTCCCGAGCAGTACTTC. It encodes CASSQESFLPEQYF.

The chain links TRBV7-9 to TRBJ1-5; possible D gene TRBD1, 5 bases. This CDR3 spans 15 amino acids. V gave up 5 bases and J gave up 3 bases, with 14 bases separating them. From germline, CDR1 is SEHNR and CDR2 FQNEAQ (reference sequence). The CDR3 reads CASSPTGGYNQPQHF. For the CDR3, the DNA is TGTGCCAGCAGCCCTACGGGGGGTTACAATCAGCCCCAGCATTTT.

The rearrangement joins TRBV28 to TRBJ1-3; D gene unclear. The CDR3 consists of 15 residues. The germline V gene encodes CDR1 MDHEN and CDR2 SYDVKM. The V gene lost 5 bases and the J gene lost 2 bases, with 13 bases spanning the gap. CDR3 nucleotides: TGTGCCAGCAGTACCCACCGCGGCCCTGGAAACACCATATATTTT. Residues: CASSTHRGPGNTIYF.

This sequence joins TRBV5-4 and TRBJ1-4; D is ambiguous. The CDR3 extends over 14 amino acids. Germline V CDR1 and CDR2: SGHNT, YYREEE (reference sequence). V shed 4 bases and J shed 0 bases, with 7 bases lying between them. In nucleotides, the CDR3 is TGTGCCAGCAGCCCGCGAGCAACTAATGAAAAACTGTTTTTT. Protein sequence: CASSPRATNEKLFF.

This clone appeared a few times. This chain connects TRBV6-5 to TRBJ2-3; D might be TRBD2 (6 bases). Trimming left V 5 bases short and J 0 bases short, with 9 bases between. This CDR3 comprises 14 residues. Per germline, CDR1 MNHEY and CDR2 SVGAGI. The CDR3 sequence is CASSMGGSTDTQYF. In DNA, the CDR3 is TGTGCCAGCAGTATGGGGGGTAGCACAGATACGCAGTATTTT.

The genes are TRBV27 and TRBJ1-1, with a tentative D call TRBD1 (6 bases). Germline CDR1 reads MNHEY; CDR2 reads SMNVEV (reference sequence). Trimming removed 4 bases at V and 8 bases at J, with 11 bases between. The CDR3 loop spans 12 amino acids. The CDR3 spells CASSSTGSEAFF. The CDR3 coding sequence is TGTGCCAGCAGTTCGACAGGTTCGGAAGCTTTCTTT.

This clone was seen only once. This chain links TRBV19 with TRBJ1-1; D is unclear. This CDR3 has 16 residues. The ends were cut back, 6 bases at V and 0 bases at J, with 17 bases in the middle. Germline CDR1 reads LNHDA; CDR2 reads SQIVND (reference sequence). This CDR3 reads CASSNQVGILNTEAFF. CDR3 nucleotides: TGTGCCAGTAGCAACCAAGTCGGGATCTTGAACACTGAAGCTTTCTTT.

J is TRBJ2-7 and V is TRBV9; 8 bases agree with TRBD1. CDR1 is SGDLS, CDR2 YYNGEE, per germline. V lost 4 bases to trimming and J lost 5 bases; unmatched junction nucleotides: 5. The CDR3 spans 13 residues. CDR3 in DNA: TGTGCCAGCAGCCCGGGACAGGTCCACGAGCAGTACTTC. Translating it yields CASSPGQVHEQYF.

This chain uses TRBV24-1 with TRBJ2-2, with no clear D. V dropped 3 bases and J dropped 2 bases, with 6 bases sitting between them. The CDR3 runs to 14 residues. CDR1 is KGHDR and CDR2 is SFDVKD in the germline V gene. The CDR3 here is CATSDRRNTGELFF. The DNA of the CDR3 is TGTGCCACCAGTGATCGGAGAAACACCGGGGAGCTGTTTTTT.

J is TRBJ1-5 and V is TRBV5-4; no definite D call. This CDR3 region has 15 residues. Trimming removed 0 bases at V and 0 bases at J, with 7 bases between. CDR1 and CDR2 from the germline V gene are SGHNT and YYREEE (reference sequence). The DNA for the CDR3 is TGTGCCAGCAGCTTGGGACTTAATAGCAATCAGCCCCAGCATTTT. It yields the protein CASSLGLNSNQPQHF.

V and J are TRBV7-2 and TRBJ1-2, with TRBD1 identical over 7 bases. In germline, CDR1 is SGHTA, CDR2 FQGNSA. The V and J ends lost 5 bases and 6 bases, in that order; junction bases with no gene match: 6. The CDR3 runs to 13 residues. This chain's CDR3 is CASSAYRGHGYTF. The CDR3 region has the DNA TGTGCCAGCAGCGCGTACAGGGGTCATGGCTACACCTTC.